This is a list of T cell receptor beta chains from one sample in a study of OX40 agonist ivuxolimab in advanced cancers. TCRdb's copy holds only in-frame clones and misses some; the assay was immunoSEQ multiplex PCR. The sample consists of tens of thousands of clones, 70% to 90% of them appearing once. Here the sequenced sample was CD4+ or CD8+ T cells sorted from blood, taken in a trial of the OX40 agonist ivuxolimab. The receptor set was obtained from an adult with an advanced solid tumor such as melanoma, head and neck, liver or kidney cancer. Each CDR3 is given with its conserved first and last residue. Fields, in order: D gene, J gene, clone size, V gene, CDR3 DNA, CDR3 protein. D genes are given only for firm matches. Only part of the rows carry a size: once, few, many, or a class if the clone is expanded.

d_call: TRBD2; j_call: TRBJ2-1; clone_size: NA; v_call: TRBV29-1; cdr3_nt: TGCAGCGCTCGACTAGCGGGCTACAATGAGCAGTTCTTC; cdr3_aa: CSARLAGYNEQFF
d_call: NA; j_call: TRBJ1-2; clone_size: NA; v_call: TRBV6-5; cdr3_nt: TGTGCCAGCAGTGCTCAGACTTTCGGCTACACCTTC; cdr3_aa: CASSAQTFGYTF
d_call: TRBD2; j_call: TRBJ2-1; clone_size: NA; v_call: TRBV6-1; cdr3_nt: TGTGCCAGCCGTGTACTAGCGGGAGGGATCACTGAGCAGTTCTTC; cdr3_aa: CASRVLAGGITEQFF
d_call: NA; j_call: TRBJ1-1; clone_size: NA; v_call: TRBV11-1; cdr3_nt: TGTGCCAGCAGCCCATCTAGCGGGGGGCGTACTGAAGCTTTCTTT; cdr3_aa: CASSPSSGGRTEAFF
d_call: NA; j_call: TRBJ1-1; clone_size: NA; v_call: TRBV11-1; cdr3_nt: TGTGCCGGCAGCCCTAGGGCGGGAGGCTACACTGAAGCTTTCTTT; cdr3_aa: CAGSPRAGGYTEAFF
d_call: NA; j_call: TRBJ2-5; clone_size: NA; v_call: TRBV7-9; cdr3_nt: TGTGCCAGCAGCTTACTGGGAGTAGAGACCCAGTACTTC; cdr3_aa: CASSLLGVETQYF
d_call: NA; j_call: TRBJ1-3; clone_size: NA; v_call: TRBV7-9; cdr3_nt: TGTGCCAGCGCTTGGGGCTCTGGAAACACCATATATTTT; cdr3_aa: CASAWGSGNTIYF
d_call: TRBD1; j_call: TRBJ2-7; clone_size: once; v_call: TRBV5-1; cdr3_nt: TGCGCCAGCAGCAACGGACAGGGGGCGAGGGAGCAGTACTTC; cdr3_aa: CASSNGQGAREQYF
d_call: TRBD2; j_call: TRBJ2-1; clone_size: NA; v_call: TRBV30; cdr3_nt: TGTGCCTGGAGTGTGACTAGCGGAGCTGAGCAGTTCTTC; cdr3_aa: CAWSVTSGAEQFF
d_call: NA; j_call: TRBJ2-3; clone_size: once; v_call: TRBV4-2; cdr3_nt: TGTGCCAGCAGCCCGGGACATTCTAGCACAGATACGCAGTATTTT; cdr3_aa: CASSPGHSSTDTQYF
d_call: TRBD2; j_call: TRBJ2-7; clone_size: NA; v_call: TRBV11-2; cdr3_nt: TGTGCCAGCAGACTAGCGGGCTACGAGCAGTACTTC; cdr3_aa: CASRLAGYEQYF
d_call: NA; j_call: TRBJ2-1; clone_size: NA; v_call: TRBV11-2; cdr3_nt: TGTGCCAGCAGCCATATTCTCGGCAATGAGCAGTTCTTC; cdr3_aa: CASSHILGNEQFF
d_call: NA; j_call: TRBJ2-1; clone_size: NA; v_call: TRBV7-3; cdr3_nt: TGTGCCAGCAGCCCAGGGCAGTTCTTC; cdr3_aa: CASSPGQFF
d_call: NA; j_call: TRBJ1-2; clone_size: NA; v_call: TRBV9; cdr3_nt: TGTGCCAGCAGCGCCAGGGCACAGGCTTACATGGGTACCTATGGCTACACCTTC; cdr3_aa: CASSARAQAYMGTYGYTF
d_call: TRBD2; j_call: TRBJ2-5; clone_size: NA; v_call: TRBV2; cdr3_nt: TGTGCCAGCCGGAGCGGGAGGTCCACCCAAGAGACCCAGTACTTC; cdr3_aa: CASRSGRSTQETQYF
d_call: NA; j_call: TRBJ2-7; clone_size: once; v_call: TRBV11-2; cdr3_nt: TGTGCCAGCAGCTTAGCTCAGGGAAACAGAAAGTCCTACGAGCAGTACTTC; cdr3_aa: CASSLAQGNRKSYEQYF
d_call: NA; j_call: TRBJ2-7; clone_size: NA; v_call: TRBV21-1; cdr3_nt: TGTGCCAGCAGCAAATGGGGAACTTTGGACAACAACGGGTACGAGCAGTACTTC; cdr3_aa: CASSKWGTLDNNGYEQYF
d_call: TRBD2; j_call: TRBJ2-7; clone_size: NA; v_call: TRBV7-6; cdr3_nt: TGTGCCAGCACCGTACTAGCGGGAGGCTCCTACGAGCAGTACTTC; cdr3_aa: CASTVLAGGSYEQYF
d_call: TRBD2; j_call: TRBJ2-1; clone_size: NA; v_call: TRBV5-4; cdr3_nt: TGTGCCAGCAGCTTGTTAACTAGCGGGAGTAGTGAGCAGTTCTTC; cdr3_aa: CASSLLTSGSSEQFF
d_call: NA; j_call: TRBJ1-2; clone_size: NA; v_call: TRBV6-6; cdr3_nt: TGTGCCAGCAGACCTCTAGGACTAGGCTACACCTTC; cdr3_aa: CASRPLGLGYTF
d_call: TRBD2; j_call: TRBJ2-3; clone_size: NA; v_call: TRBV10-3; cdr3_nt: TGTGCCATCAGTGAGTTGAGAGACGGGAGGGCCGGTATGTATACGCAGTATTTT; cdr3_aa: CAISELRDGRAGMYTQYF
d_call: NA; j_call: TRBJ2-5; clone_size: NA; v_call: TRBV5-6; cdr3_nt: TGTGCCAGCAGCTCCAGCCGGACTCAAGAGACCCAGTACTTC; cdr3_aa: CASSSSRTQETQYF
d_call: NA; j_call: TRBJ1-1; clone_size: NA; v_call: TRBV13; cdr3_nt: TGTGCCAGCAGCTTAGCATTCGACACTGAAGCTTTCTTT; cdr3_aa: CASSLAFDTEAFF
d_call: TRBD2; j_call: TRBJ2-1; clone_size: once; v_call: TRBV7-9; cdr3_nt: TGTGCCAGCAGCTCCCCCCTAGCGGATACCTACAATGAGCAGTTCTTC; cdr3_aa: CASSSPLADTYNEQFF
d_call: NA; j_call: TRBJ1-1; clone_size: NA; v_call: TRBV7-2; cdr3_nt: TGTGCCAGCAGCCCGAACCGACGGGAGAACACTGAAGCTTTCTTT; cdr3_aa: CASSPNRRENTEAFF
d_call: NA; j_call: TRBJ2-1; clone_size: NA; v_call: TRBV2; cdr3_nt: TGTGCCAGCAGCCCGCTAGGGTCCTACAATGAGCAGTTCTTC; cdr3_aa: CASSPLGSYNEQFF
d_call: TRBD1; j_call: TRBJ2-2; clone_size: NA; v_call: TRBV5-6; cdr3_nt: TGTGCCAGCAGCTGGGACAGGGTCGCAACCGGGGAGCTGTTTTTT; cdr3_aa: CASSWDRVATGELFF
d_call: NA; j_call: TRBJ2-1; clone_size: NA; v_call: TRBV19; cdr3_nt: TGTGCCAGTAAGGAATCGGCGGGGATCTACAATGAGCAGTTCTTC; cdr3_aa: CASKESAGIYNEQFF
d_call: TRBD2; j_call: TRBJ2-7; clone_size: NA; v_call: TRBV4-3; cdr3_nt: TGCGCCAGCAGCCAAGAATTTGAAGGACTAGCGGTAACCTACGAGCAGTACTTC; cdr3_aa: CASSQEFEGLAVTYEQYF
d_call: NA; j_call: TRBJ1-1; clone_size: NA; v_call: TRBV6-5; cdr3_nt: TGTGCCAGCAGTTACTCGGTCGGGGAAGCTGAAGCTTTCTTT; cdr3_aa: CASSYSVGEAEAFF
d_call: NA; j_call: TRBJ2-5; clone_size: NA; v_call: TRBV7-6; cdr3_nt: TGTGCCAGCAGCCCGCCGGGACCTTTCCAAGAGACCCAGTACTTC; cdr3_aa: CASSPPGPFQETQYF
d_call: TRBD1; j_call: TRBJ2-7; clone_size: NA; v_call: TRBV18; cdr3_nt: TGTGCCAGCTCACAGGGACAGTCCTACGAGCAGTACTTC; cdr3_aa: CASSQGQSYEQYF
d_call: NA; j_call: TRBJ1-1; clone_size: NA; v_call: TRBV7-9; cdr3_nt: TGTGCCAGCAGCTTAAAGGGGGTAGGTACTGAAGCTTTCTTT; cdr3_aa: CASSLKGVGTEAFF
d_call: TRBD2; j_call: TRBJ2-2; clone_size: NA; v_call: TRBV11-3; cdr3_nt: TGTGCCAGCAGTCCTCTCCGGGGGCTAGCGGGAGTAAACACCGGGGAGCTGTTTTTT; cdr3_aa: CASSPLRGLAGVNTGELFF
d_call: NA; j_call: TRBJ1-1; clone_size: NA; v_call: TRBV6-5; cdr3_nt: TGTGCCAGCCAAACCCCCGGTCTTTTGAGCGGTGAAGCTTTCTTT; cdr3_aa: CASQTPGLLSGEAFF
d_call: TRBD2; j_call: TRBJ2-1; clone_size: NA; v_call: TRBV6-4; cdr3_nt: TGTGCCAGCAGTGGAATAGCGGGAGGGCCGAATGAGCAGTTCTTC; cdr3_aa: CASSGIAGGPNEQFF
d_call: TRBD1; j_call: TRBJ1-2; clone_size: NA; v_call: TRBV5-4; cdr3_nt: TGTGCCAGCAGCTCTCCAGGGGGCGCCTATGGCTACACCTTC; cdr3_aa: CASSSPGGAYGYTF
d_call: NA; j_call: TRBJ1-1; clone_size: NA; v_call: TRBV19; cdr3_nt: TGTGCCAGTGAGGGGTACACTGAAGCTTTCTTT; cdr3_aa: CASEGYTEAFF
d_call: NA; j_call: TRBJ2-3; clone_size: many; v_call: TRBV30; cdr3_nt: TGTGCCTGGAGAGGTATTTCCTTAGATACGCAGTATTTT; cdr3_aa: CAWRGISLDTQYF
d_call: NA; j_call: TRBJ1-3; clone_size: once; v_call: TRBV30; cdr3_nt: TGTGCCTGGAGTACCTCTCGGGGGGCGAACACCATATATTTT; cdr3_aa: CAWSTSRGANTIYF
d_call: NA; j_call: TRBJ2-7; clone_size: NA; v_call: TRBV11-2; cdr3_nt: TGTGCCAGCAGCTCCCGACTGGTCTCCTACGAGCAGTACTTC; cdr3_aa: CASSSRLVSYEQYF